The 18 T cell receptor beta chains reported below all come from one sample, sequenced in a study of T cell repertoires and leukemia-associated antigens. Which antigens these TCRs recognize remains unknown. One entry per CDR3 protein, called by TCRdb with MiXCR from the 5' RACE reads. The profile shows 10,000 to 13,000 distinct CDR3 sequences, about 42% of them singletons. The sequenced sample consisted of CD3+ T cells sorted from blood and cultured. These receptors were taken from a female donor in good health.

This clonotype showed up many times. This chain links TRBV7-9 with TRBJ1-5, with D unresolved. Germline V gene sequence: CDR1 SEHNR, CDR2 FQNEAQ (reference sequence). The CDR3 is 13 amino acids. V shed 3 bases and J shed 3 bases, with 6 bases lying between them. The CDR3 DNA reads as TGTGCCAGCAGCTTCGGCCACAATCAGCCCCAGCATTTT. Translated: CASSFGHNQPQHF.

The J gene is TRBJ2-3, the V gene TRBV6-5, with 12 bases that match TRBD2. Losses at the gene ends were 6 bases for V and 7 bases for J; bases not matched to a gene: 8. Per the germline V gene, CDR1 is MNHEY and CDR2 is SVGAGI. This CDR3 is built from 15 residues. CDR3 protein: CASSGLAGGRNTQYF. CDR3 in DNA: TGTGCCAGCAGCGGGCTAGCGGGAGGGCGAAATACGCAGTATTTT.

As concerns this clonotype: Without the conserved terminal phenylalanine or tryptophan, this CDR3 likely stems from a read error. The V gene is TRBV12-3 or TRBV12-4, the J gene TRBJ2-1; D might be TRBD1 (6 bases). The CDR3 is made up of 15 amino acids. Trimming took off 6 bases at V and 0 bases at J, with 12 bases between the two ends. The CDR3 sequence: CASSRGPSSYNEQFL. DNA for the CDR3: TGTGCCAGCAGCAGGGGACCCAGCTCCTACAATGAGCAGTTCCTC.

With regard to this clonotype: Sequence at one end of the junction differs from germline and may be a read error. This chain uses TRBV7-9 with TRBJ1-1; no clear D gene. Germline V gene sequence: CDR1 SEHNR, CDR2 FQNEAQ (reference sequence). This CDR3 is 13 amino acids long. CDR3 in DNA: TGTGCCAGCAGCTTAGCGGAAACCACTGAAGCTTTCTTC. As protein: CASSLAETTEAFF.

This clonotype was counted a single time. The rearrangement uses TRBV11-3 and TRBJ2-1; 9 nucleotides line up with TRBD2. The length of the CDR3 is 16 residues. CDR1 is SGHNT and CDR2 is YENEEA in the germline V gene. V lost 4 bases to trimming and J lost 3 bases; unmatched junction nucleotides: 7. CDR3 nucleotides: TGTGCCAGCAGCTCCTTCCTAGCGGGGAGCTACAATGAGCAGTTCTTC. Its translation is CASSSFLAGSYNEQFF. Together with reference TRBV11-3 and TRBJ2-1, the CDR3 gives the full variable domain: EAGVVQSPRYKIIEKKQPVAFWCNPISGHNTLYWYLQNLGQGPELLIRYENEEAVDDSQLPKDRFSAERLKGVDSTLKIQPAELGDSAVYLCASSSFLAGSYNEQFFGPGTRLTVL.

The chain joins TRBV7-2 to TRBJ2-7; D is undetermined. The CDR3 runs 12 residues. V lost 4 bases and J lost 2, with 6 bases in between. Germline V gene data show CDR1 as SGHTA and CDR2 as FQGNSA. CDR3 DNA: TGTGCCAGCAGCTCCTTTACCTACGAGCAGTACTTC. Protein product: CASSSFTYEQYF.

Concerning this clonotype itself: A junction boundary mismatches the germline segment, possibly from a read error. The chain uses TRBV4-2 and TRBJ1-6; 9 nucleotides agree with TRBD1. CDR1 and CDR2 from the germline V gene are LGHNA and YNFKEQ. The CDR3 totals 21 residues. In nucleotides, the CDR3 is TGTGCCGGCAGTCAAGGCGGACGTGGGACAGGGTCTGGGGAGAGGAGTTCACCCCTCCACTTT. Amino acid sequence: CAGSQGGRGTGSGERSSPLHF.

This clonotype came up once. The final CDR3 position lacks the conserved phenylalanine or tryptophan, pointing to a likely read error. The DNA is left out, because the CDR3 cannot be placed on it with certainty; the CDR3 is given as TCRdb lists it. The rearrangement links TRBV7-3 to TRBJ2-2; TRBD2, as called in the table, went unchecked against the DNA. The CDR3 contains 15 residues when both ends are counted. The germline CDR1 and CDR2 sequences are SGHTA and FQGTGA. The CDR3 sequence: CASSFGSEPTGEQFY.

The chain couples TRBV5-1 to TRBJ2-1, with 10 bases fitting TRBD2. CDR3 length equals 18 residues. J was trimmed by 10 bases and V by 0 bases; bases with no gene match: 16. Germline CDR1 and CDR2: SGHRS and YFSETQ. As DNA, the CDR3 is TGCGCCAGCAGCTTGGGATATGAAGCGGGAGGGCCGGCAAAGGAGCAGTTCTTC. Residues: CASSLGYEAGGPAKEQFF.

This clonotype was seen ten or more times. The rearrangement uses TRBV7-9 and TRBJ1-6, with 7 bases fitting TRBD1. Per germline, CDR1 SEHNR and CDR2 FQNEAQ (reference sequence). V lost 1 base and J lost 7; bases outside the gene matches: 4. The CDR3 totals 15 residues. The CDR3 loop reads CASSLGDRANSPLHF. In nucleotides, the CDR3 is TGTGCCAGCAGCTTAGGTGACAGGGCGAATTCACCCCTCCACTTT.

This clonotype was counted a few times. An end of the junction does not agree with germline; a read error may underlie this. This chain uses TRBV7-9 with TRBJ2-7; unclear D gene. The CDR3 contains 13 residues. CDR1 is SEHNR, CDR2 FQNEAQ, per germline (reference sequence). CDR3 residues: CASSLNGRSKFHF. CDR3 coding DNA: TGTGCCAGCAGCTTAAACGGTAGAAGCAAGTTCCACTTC.

In this sample, this clonotype is medium-sized. V and J are TRBV5-1 and TRBJ2-6; D might be TRBD1 (5 bases). Per germline, CDR1 SGHRS and CDR2 YFSETQ. Trimming stripped 0 bases from V and 3 bases from J, with 7 bases between. This CDR3 is 15 amino acids long. The CDR3 DNA sequence: TGCGCCAGCAGCTTGGAAGGGGTTGGGGCCAACGTCCTGACTTTC. Its protein is CASSLEGVGANVLTF.

This clonotype has a count of ten or more. This rearrangement joins TRBV6-4 to TRBJ2-3; 9 bases map to TRBD2. The length of the CDR3 is 15 residues. Germline CDR1 reads MRHNA; CDR2 reads SNTAGT. V dropped 2 bases and J dropped 3; count of bases not matched to a gene: 3. The CDR3 here is CASSDAAGGTDTQYF. For the CDR3, the DNA is TGTGCCAGCAGTGACGCAGCGGGAGGTACAGATACGCAGTATTTT.

The rearrangement joins TRBV5-1 to TRBJ2-7, with D unresolved. Trimming shortened V by 0 bases and J by 0 bases, and 7 bases separated the two germline ends. In germline, CDR1 is SGHRS, CDR2 YFSETQ. This CDR3 comprises 14 residues. CDR3 residues: CASSLGHGSYEQYF. CDR3 in DNA: TGCGCCAGCAGCTTGGGGCACGGCTCCTACGAGCAGTACTTC.

V usage is TRBV5-6 and J usage is TRBJ2-1; 10 bases align to TRBD2. The germline CDR1 and CDR2 sequences are SGHDT and YYEEEE. The CDR3 runs 15 residues. The ends lost 4 bases at V and 12 bases at J; junction bases unmatched: 13. DNA of the CDR3: TGTGCCAGCAGCCCCCCCCTAGCGGGAGAAATCGGGCAGTTCTTC. Protein product: CASSPPLAGEIGQFF. The variable domain in full, completed from reference TRBV5-6 and TRBJ2-1, reads DAGVTQSPTHLIKTRGQQVTLRCSPKSGHDTVSWYQQALGQGPQFIFQYYEEEERQRGNFPDRFSGHQFPNYSSELNVNALLLGDSALYLCASSPPLAGEIGQFFGPGTRLTVL.

CDR3 sequence reads: CASRPYRLTGRVTGELFF. CDR3 bases: TGTGCCAGCCGCCCCTACCGCTTAACCGGGAGGGTTACCGGGGAGCTGTTTTTT. V gene TRBV11-3 combines with J gene TRBJ2-2; TRBD2 matches 8 bases. The junction had 19 bases not matched to a gene; V was cut back by 8 bases and J by 5 bases. CDR3 length: 18 residues. CDR1 and CDR2 from the germline V gene are SGHNT and YENEEA.

This clonotype was detected many times. This may come from a read error, since a much larger clone is one base off. The CDR3 coding sequence is TGTGCCAGCAGCTTGAGACCCGACTCCCGGTACGAGCGGTACTTC. Protein sequence: CASSLRPDSRYERYF. This sequence joins TRBV5-6 and TRBJ2-7, with no clear D. In germline, CDR1 is SGHDT, CDR2 YYEEEE. The CDR3 consists of 15 residues. The variable domain in full, with the rest retrieved from reference TRBV5-6 and TRBJ2-7, is DAGVTQSPTHLIKTRGQQVTLRCSPKSGHDTVSWYQQALGQGPQFIFQYYEEEERQRGNFPDRFSGHQFPNYSSELNVNALLLGDSALYLCASSLRPDSRYERYFGPGTRLTVT.

The chain couples TRBV20-1 to TRBJ2-1; the match to TRBD2 covers 8 bases. The CDR3 is made up of 15 amino acids. V dropped 2 bases and J dropped 0; count of bases not matched to a gene: 3. The germline V gene encodes CDR1 DFQATT and CDR2 SNEGSKA (reference sequence). The CDR3 here is CSARLGTSSYNEQFF. In DNA form, the CDR3 reads TGCAGTGCTAGACTCGGGACTAGCTCCTACAATGAGCAGTTCTTC.